Below are 23 T cell receptor beta chains sequenced from a single sample in a study of T cells in Graves' hyperthyroidism and ophthalmopathy. Amplified TCR beta CDR3 regions came from RNA transcripts. With the HTBI primer set, the TCR CDR3 went through a first round of RT-PCR. TCRdb ran MiXCR on the multiplex PCR reads and lists one entry per CDR3 protein. The table records 650,000 to 750,000 distinct CDR3 sequences, around 15% of them present only once. Sequencing was performed on blood. Receptors were obtained from a woman aged 18-30 years with Graves' hyperthyroidism.

The chain joins TRBV7-9 to TRBJ1-4; 7 nucleotides agree with TRBD1. Germline V gives CDR1 SEHNR, CDR2 FQNEAQ (reference sequence). The CDR3 length is 11 residues. CDR3 loop: CACGRGEKLFF. The CDR3 DNA reads TGTGCTTGCGGCAGGGGGGAAAAACTGTTTTTT.

V is TRBV5-1 and J is TRBJ1-2; TRBD1 is a possible D gene (5 bases). V lost 3 bases to trimming and J lost 7 bases, with 22 bases between them. The CDR3 is 16 amino acids. Germline values: CDR1 SGHRS, CDR2 YFSETQ. For the CDR3, the DNA is TGCGCCAGCAGCTGGGGGAGGCCGGCGTCGGAAAGTGGCTACACCTTC. Its translation is CASSWGRPASESGYTF.

This clonotype occurred a few times. The chain is built from TRBV12-3 or TRBV12-4 and TRBJ2-2, with 9 bases lining up with TRBD1. This CDR3 comprises 18 residues. V shed 6 bases and J 4 bases; nucleotides not matched to a gene: 15. In nucleotides, the CDR3 is TGTGCCAGCAGCTTTTTCTACAGGGGGCGTGAAGGCACCGGGGAGCTGTTTTTT. Protein sequence: CASSFFYRGREGTGELFF.

The rearrangement uses TRBV6-1 and TRBJ1-1; 8 nucleotides match TRBD1. CDR1 and CDR2 (germline): MNHNS, SASEGT. CDR3 length: 15 amino acids. The V and J ends lost 10 bases and 5 bases, in that order; junction bases with no gene match: 15. For the CDR3, the DNA is TGTGCCACAAAGGACCCGAGACAGGGGATGACTGAAGCTTTCTTT. The encoded protein is CATKDPRQGMTEAFF.

This clonotype was seen repeatedly, ten times or more. This chain connects TRBV2 to TRBJ1-4; tentative D call: TRBD1 (6 bases). Germline CDR1 SNHLY, CDR2 FYNNEI. The V and J ends lost 5 bases and 2 bases respectively, with 12 bases between them. The CDR3 covers 15 residues. CDR3 bases: TGTGCCAGCAGTAAGGACAGCCTTACTAATGAAAAACTGTTTTTT. Protein product: CASSKDSLTNEKLFF.

This clonotype was found a few times. The genes are TRBV2 and TRBJ2-3, with 7 bases fitting TRBD1. The germline V gene has CDR1 SNHLY and CDR2 FYNNEI. J was trimmed by 2 bases and V by 4 bases; bases with no gene match: 6. CDR3 length equals 15 residues. DNA of the CDR3: TGTGCCAGCAGTGGACTGGGGACAGCCACAGATACGCAGTATTTT. It translates to CASSGLGTATDTQYF.

This clonotype has at least ten counts. This chain connects TRBV27 to TRBJ2-1; no clear D. From germline, CDR1 is MNHEY and CDR2 SMNVEV (reference sequence). This CDR3 is built from 13 residues. Trimming cost V 2 bases and J 2 bases, with 4 bases left between them. The CDR3 nucleotides are TGTGCCAGCAGTTTAAATCCCTACAATGAGCAGTTCTTC. This sequence encodes CASSLNPYNEQFF.

This clonotype has ten or more counts. The rearrangement joins TRBV5-1 to TRBJ2-7; 9 nucleotides agree with TRBD1. The trim removed 7 bases at V and 2 bases at J, leaving 7 bases unmatched. This CDR3 has 14 amino acids. Germline CDR1 and CDR2: SGHRS and YFSETQ. In DNA form, the CDR3 reads TGCGCCAGCCGCAACAGGGGGCGGACCTACGAGCAGTACTTC. Its protein is CASRNRGRTYEQYF.

The chain has TRBV19 and TRBJ1-5; a possible D gene is TRBD1 (6 bases). The CDR3 runs 13 residues. Trimming took 6 bases from V and 5 from J, leaving 11 bases between them. CDR1 is LNHDA and CDR2 is SQIVND in the germline V gene (reference sequence). Here the CDR3 reads CASRGGHYQPQHF. In nucleotides, the CDR3 is TGTGCCAGTAGAGGGGGGCATTATCAGCCCCAGCATTTT.

This clonotype was seen a handful of times. V gene TRBV6-1 combines with J gene TRBJ2-6, with D unresolved. With 5 bases removed from V and 0 bases from J, the gap between germline ends came to 8 bases. This CDR3 is 15 amino acids long. Germline assignment: CDR1 MNHNS and CDR2 SASEGT. The CDR3 nucleotides are TGTGCCAGCAGTCCCGGTCACTCTGGGGCCAACGTCCTGACTTTC. This codes for CASSPGHSGANVLTF.

The gene calls are TRBV7-9 and TRBJ1-3; D may be TRBD1 (5 bases). This CDR3 comprises 17 residues. V lost 5 bases, J lost 2 bases, and 19 bases lay in between. The germline CDR1 and CDR2 sequences are SEHNR and FQNEAQ (reference sequence). This CDR3 is CASSPPQGSYAGNTIYF. The CDR3 coding sequence is TGTGCCAGCAGCCCACCGCAGGGAAGTTACGCTGGAAACACCATATATTTT. Based on the CDR3 plus reference TRBV7-9 and TRBJ1-3, the full variable domain is DTGVSQNPRHKITKRGQNVTFRCDPISEHNRLYWYRQTLGQGPEFLTYFQNEAQLEKSRLLSDRFSAERPKGSFSTLEIQRTEQGDSAMYLCASSPPQGSYAGNTIYFGEGSWLTVV.

This rearrangement joins TRBV6-1 to TRBJ2-3, with D unclear. CDR3 length: 15 amino acids. Germline V gene data show CDR1 as MNHNS and CDR2 as SASEGT. V was cut by 5 bases and J by 5 bases, with 17 bases left in between. This CDR3 reads CASSSFSPSGDTQYF. In DNA form, the CDR3 reads TGTGCCAGCAGTTCGTTTAGCCCCTCTGGAGATACGCAGTATTTT.

Many counts were recorded for this clonotype. The J gene is TRBJ1-2, the V gene TRBV12-3 or TRBV12-4, with 12 bases lining up with TRBD1. Germline trimming cut 7 bases from V and 5 bases from J; bases unmatched to any gene: 11. The CDR3 length is 16 residues. The CDR3 loop reads CASTGTGGAGGYGYTF. The CDR3 region has the DNA TGTGCCAGCACAGGGACAGGGGGCGCCGGGGGGTATGGCTACACCTTC.

The sample holds many counts of this clonotype. This chain links TRBV5-5 with TRBJ1-3; D may be TRBD1 (5 bases). CDR1 is SGHKS, CDR2 YYEKEE, per germline (reference sequence). The V and J ends lost 1 base and 2 bases respectively, with 10 bases between them. CDR3 length: 15 amino acids. CDR3 sequence reads: CASSLYGTTGNTIYF. The CDR3 DNA reads as TGTGCCAGCAGCTTGTATGGGACCACTGGAAACACCATATATTTT.

The chain couples TRBV27 to TRBJ2-2, with D perhaps matching TRBD1 (6 bases). The CDR3 consists of 15 residues. Germline loops: CDR1 MNHEY, CDR2 SMNVEV (reference sequence). With 3 bases removed from V and 1 base from J, the gap between germline ends came to 9 bases. CDR3 loop: CASSFDRRNTGELFF. The CDR3 bases are TGTGCCAGCAGTTTTGACAGGAGGAACACCGGGGAGCTGTTTTTT.

This rearrangement joins TRBV7-9 to TRBJ2-2, with D uncertain. This CDR3 has 16 amino acids. Germline values: CDR1 SEHNR, CDR2 FQNEAQ (reference sequence). V dropped 7 bases and J dropped 1 base, with 16 bases sitting between them. CDR3 sequence reads: CASTSKVILNTGELFF. Here the CDR3 DNA reads TGTGCCAGCACGTCGAAGGTCATTTTGAACACCGGGGAGCTGTTTTTT.

In its sample, this clonotype was seen once. This chain uses TRBV20-1 with TRBJ1-2, with 8 bases matching TRBD1. The ends lost 6 bases at V and 1 base at J; junction bases unmatched: 4. Germline V CDR1 and CDR2: DFQATT, SNEGSKA (reference sequence). The CDR3 spans 13 residues. As DNA, the CDR3 is TGCAGTGCAACGGGACAGGTTAACTATGGCTACACCTTC. This gives the protein CSATGQVNYGYTF.

This clonotype showed up many times. V is TRBV10-1 and J is TRBJ2-3; 8 bases map to TRBD2. CDR1 is WNHNN and CDR2 is SYGVQD in the germline V gene (reference sequence). Unmatched junction bases numbered 7, after V lost 3 bases and J lost 2 bases. This CDR3 contains 16 residues. DNA of the CDR3: TGCGCCAGCAGTGAATTTAGCGGGGTCCCCACAGATACGCAGTATTTT. Protein product: CASSEFSGVPTDTQYF.

At least ten counts were recorded for this clonotype. The DNA for the CDR3 is TGTGCCTGGGGGTCCGAGATAGGGCAGTTCTTC. The encoded protein is CAWGSEIGQFF. The V and J genes are TRBV30 and TRBJ2-1; D remains unclear. Trimming took off 5 bases at V and 12 bases at J, with 14 bases between the two ends. The CDR3 spans 11 residues. Germline assignment: CDR1 GTSNPN and CDR2 SVGIG (reference sequence).

This clonotype was counted ten times or more. In nucleotides, the CDR3 is TGTGCCAGCAGCCCTAGAGGGGGGGAATCCGGGGAGCTGTTTTTT. Translating gives CASSPRGGESGELFF. The rearrangement joins TRBV11-2 to TRBJ2-2; D is perhaps TRBD2 (7 bases). The V end was cut by 5 bases, the J end by 6 bases, with 16 bases between. This CDR3 has 15 amino acids. The germline CDR1 and CDR2 sequences are SGHAT and FQNNGV.

This clonotype was seen ten or more times. The CDR3 here is CACGYVGAEQFF. DNA of the CDR3: TGTGCCTGTGGGTATGTCGGAGCCGAGCAGTTCTTC. The genes are TRBV30 and TRBJ2-1, with D uncertain. With 6 bases removed from V and 10 bases from J, the gap between germline ends came to 16 bases. The germline V gene encodes CDR1 GTSNPN and CDR2 SVGIG (reference sequence). This CDR3 is 12 amino acids long.

This clonotype has just a few counts. The J gene is TRBJ2-3, the V gene TRBV11-2, with TRBD2 matching over 7 bases. The V gene end was trimmed by 5 bases and the J gene end by 8 bases; junction bases not matched to a gene: 10. CDR1 is SGHAT, CDR2 FQNNGV, per germline. This CDR3 is built from 14 residues. CDR3 loop: CASSLRTSVGTQYF. The CDR3, as DNA: TGTGCCAGCAGCCTCCGGACTAGTGTGGGTACGCAGTATTTT.

This clonotype appeared many times. The chain employs TRBV2 and TRBJ2-2; D might be TRBD2 (6 bases). The CDR3 is made up of 13 amino acids. The ends were cut back, 7 bases at V and 1 base at J, with 7 bases in the middle. From germline, CDR1 is SNHLY and CDR2 FYNNEI. Here the CDR3 reads CASTGVNTGELFF. CDR3 DNA: TGTGCCAGCACGGGGGTGAACACCGGGGAGCTGTTTTTT.